The sequence of this TCR beta chain was determined in a study of OX40 agonist ivuxolimab in advanced cancers. General study points: The investigators did not determine what antigen specificity the expanded peripheral T cells had.

Autoimmune disease history or systemic immunosuppression disqualified patients. Peripheral blood came from all dose cohorts at three timepoints. Only in-frame clones appear in the TCRdb table, and some are missing; sequencing was by immunoSEQ multiplex PCR. The sample consists of 48,000 or so clones, 83% of them appearing once. Comments on this clone: Its antigen is unidentified.

The germline V and J ends were trimmed by 0 bases and 4 bases, with 16 bases remaining between them. The CDR3 contains 16 residues. Looked up from germline, CDR1 is SGHRS and CDR2 is YFSETQ. This specimen was CD4+ or CD8+ T cells sorted from blood, taken in a trial of the OX40 agonist ivuxolimab. This chain joins TRBV5-1 and TRBJ2-5, with D perhaps TRBD1 or TRBD2 (5 bases each). The clonotype comes from an adult with an advanced solid tumor such as melanoma, head and neck, liver or kidney cancer. The CDR3 here is CASSLGLPGTAETQYF. As DNA, the CDR3 is TGCGCCAGCAGCTTGGGCTTGCCAGGGACCGCAGAGACCCAGTACTTC.